This T cell receptor (beta chain) was found in a study of Ad26.COV2.S vaccination and SARS-CoV-2 variants. Across the study: Of the COV1001 trial arms, the Ad26.COV2.S arm included the donor. The authors gave Ad26.COV2.S intramuscularly, either once or twice 56 days apart.

Sequenced by immunoSEQ multiplex PCR; TCRdb stores in-frame clones only, minus some. Altogether about 400,000 clones are present, more than 85% being singletons, with the ten largest covering about 3.6%. Described treatment: about 20 received Ad26.COV2.S at low or high dose, single or two shots; about 5 received placebo; per-sample allocation not given. Each sample was drawn 63 days after the first injection (of vaccine or placebo). What was given as vaccine was an Ad26 vector encoding Wuhan-strain SARS-CoV-2 spike. The CDR3 has 16 amino acids. Per the germline V gene, CDR1 is MNHEY and CDR2 is SMNVEV (reference sequence). V was clipped by 6 bases and J by 4 bases; unmatched bases: 10.

V usage is TRBV27 and J usage is TRBJ2-1; TRBD2 aligns across 9 bases. The starting material was peripheral blood, obtained in a trial of Ad26.COV2.S vaccine versus placebo. This clonotype was sampled from a person aged 18-60 years who received the Ad26.COV2.S COVID-19 vaccine or a placebo. The CDR3 nucleotides are TGTGCCAGCAGACTAAGAATAGCGGGGGTATACAATGAGCAGTTCTTC. Amino acids: CASRLRIAGVYNEQFF.